The 3 T cell receptor beta chains below were found in one sample sequenced in a study of blood T cell repertoires in COVID-19. The data were produced by immunoSEQ multiplex PCR, yet TCRdb's version contains in-frame clones alone and is incomplete. The sample contains tens of thousands of clones, approximately 86% of which appear only once. Sequences were obtained from peripheral blood. The source is a man in his fifties or sixties with acute or convalescent COVID-19.

The V and J genes are TRBV6-2 or TRBV6-3 and TRBJ2-3, with 9 nucleotides matching TRBD1. Germline V gene sequence: CDR1 MNHEY, CDR2 SVGEGT. This CDR3 region has 17 residues. Trimming at V came to 2 bases and at J to 2 bases, leaving 8 bases not matched to a gene. In DNA, the CDR3 is TGTGCCAGCAGTTACCCCGGACAGGGGAGATTCACAGATACGCAGTATTTT. It codes for CASSYPGQGRFTDTQYF.

The genes are TRBV3-1 (or the pseudogene TRBV3-2) and TRBJ1-1; D is uncertain. CDR1 is LGHDT, CDR2 YNNKEL, per germline (reference sequence). The CDR3 is 17 residues long. V was cut by 0 bases and J by 3 bases, with 17 bases left in between. Written as DNA, the CDR3 is TGTGCCAGCAGCCAAGATTTGAGGTTCGGGAGATACACTGAAGCTTTCTTT. Amino acids: CASSQDLRFGRYTEAFF.

This clone was seen a handful of times. The chain has TRBV19 and TRBJ1-2, with a possible D match to TRBD1 (5 bases). The CDR3 consists of 10 residues. The V gene lost 7 bases and the J gene lost 6 bases, with 6 bases spanning the gap. Germline V gives CDR1 LNHDA, CDR2 SQIVND (reference sequence). The CDR3 spells CASKGDGYTF. In DNA form, the CDR3 reads TGTGCCAGTAAAGGGGATGGCTACACCTTC.